These 28 T cell receptor beta chains came from one sample sequenced in a study of T cell responses to AZD1222 COVID-19 vaccine. Sequencing was performed with immunoSEQ multiplex PCR; in TCRdb, only in-frame clones are kept and a portion is missing. The data hold around 120,000 clones, with around 92% observed a single time. The sequenced sample was peripheral blood, obtained on day 0 of AZD1222 vaccination. The receptors shown here come from an adult in good health.

This clone was recorded once. The rearrangement links TRBV7-2 to TRBJ2-7; 8 bases are shared with TRBD2. CDR1 SGHTA and CDR2 FQGNSA come from the germline V gene. The length of the CDR3 is 14 residues. V shed 1 base, J shed 3 bases, and the junction held 2 bases outside the gene matches. CDR3 bases: TGTGCCAGCAGCTTAGGGCGGGGGGACTACGAGCAGTACTTC. This gives the protein CASSLGRGDYEQYF.

Here the CDR3 DNA reads TGTGCCAGTAGTATGGGCGGCAGCCAAGAGACCCAGTACTTC. The encoded protein is CASSMGGSQETQYF. The chain uses TRBV19 and TRBJ2-5; D remains ambiguous. V lost 3 bases and J 1 base, leaving 9 bases between the germline ends. This CDR3 comprises 14 residues. Germline V lookup: CDR1 LNHDA, CDR2 SQIVND (reference sequence).

The chain has TRBV3-1 (or the pseudogene TRBV3-2) and TRBJ2-1; D possibly corresponds to TRBD2 (5 bases). The CDR3 has 17 amino acids. With 2 bases removed from V and 7 bases from J, the gap between germline ends came to 21 bases. From germline, CDR1 is LGHDT and CDR2 YNNKEL (reference sequence). The chain's CDR3 is CASSQLNTRPTGNEQFF. For the CDR3, the DNA is TGTGCCAGCAGCCAATTAAATACGAGGCCCACGGGGAATGAGCAGTTCTTC.

The chain is built from TRBV30 and TRBJ1-1; D might be TRBD1 (6 bases). From germline, CDR1 is GTSNPN and CDR2 SVGIG (reference sequence). V lost 6 bases and J 3 bases, leaving 11 bases between the germline ends. The length of the CDR3 is 12 residues. This chain's CDR3 is CACDRSHTEAFF. The DNA for the CDR3 is TGTGCCTGTGACAGGAGCCACACTGAAGCTTTCTTT.

This clone has just one count. This chain uses TRBV27 with TRBJ1-1, with TRBD1 matching 9 bases. Germline V gene lookup returns CDR1 MNHEY and CDR2 SMNVEV (reference sequence). There are 14 residues in the CDR3. J gave up 5 bases and V 2 bases, and 3 bases lay outside the gene matches. DNA of the CDR3: TGTGCCAGCAGTTTAAGGGGACAGGGTACTGAAGCTTTCTTT. Its protein product is CASSLRGQGTEAFF.

This chain connects TRBV29-1 to TRBJ1-1, with D hard to call. Trimming took 7 bases from V and 0 from J, leaving 9 bases between them. CDR3 length: 12 amino acids. Germline CDR1 is SQVTM and CDR2 is ANQGSEA. The CDR3 coding sequence is TGCAGCGGGGCAAGCGTGAACACTGAAGCTTTCTTT. It codes for CSGASVNTEAFF.

The gene calls are TRBV7-2 and TRBJ2-7; the D gene is possibly TRBD2 (6 bases). V gave up 3 bases and J gave up 0 bases, with 12 bases separating them. CDR1 and CDR2 from the germline V gene are SGHTA and FQGNSA. The CDR3 spans 15 residues. In DNA form, the CDR3 reads TGTGCCAGCAGCTTGGGGGTAGCGGCCTCCTACGAGCAGTACTTC. Translated: CASSLGVAASYEQYF.

This chain joins TRBV5-4 and TRBJ2-5; the D is unclear. CDR3 length: 11 amino acids. Trimming pared 0 bases from V and 6 bases from J, leaving 3 bases between. In germline, CDR1 is SGHNT, CDR2 YYREEE (reference sequence). The CDR3 here is CASSLEKTQYF. The CDR3 DNA follows: TGTGCCAGCAGCTTGGAGAAGACCCAGTACTTC. The full variable domain, with the rest looked up from reference TRBV5-4 and TRBJ2-5, is ETGVTQSPTHLIKTRGQQVTLRCSSQSGHNTVSWYQQALGQGPQFIFQYYREEENGRGNFPPRFSGLQFPNYSSELNVNALELDDSALYLCASSLEKTQYFGPGTRLLVL.

For the CDR3, the DNA is TGTGCCAGCGCCCCTCTTGCGGGCAATCAGCCCCAGCATTTT. Its protein is CASAPLAGNQPQHF. The V call is TRBV5-8, the J call TRBJ1-5; D is unclear. Germline CDR1 reads SGHTS; CDR2 reads YDEGEE. The CDR3 sequence is 14 residues long. V was pared by 7 bases and J by 2 bases, with 13 bases between.

J is TRBJ2-1 and V is TRBV6-2 or TRBV6-3; 10 bases match TRBD2. The V segment lost 0 bases and the J segment 0 bases; nucleotides outside the gene matches: 5. The CDR3 loop spans 18 amino acids. CDR1 and CDR2 from the germline V gene are MNHEY and SVGEGT. The chain's CDR3 is CASSYSPASGSSYNEQFF. The DNA of the CDR3 is TGTGCCAGCAGTTACTCTCCTGCTAGCGGGAGCTCCTACAATGAGCAGTTCTTC.

V usage is TRBV7-8 and J usage is TRBJ1-2, with TRBD1 matching 8 bases. CDR3 length: 13 residues. The ends lost 5 bases at V and 6 bases at J; junction bases unmatched: 5. Germline assignment: CDR1 SGHVS and CDR2 FQNEAQ. CDR3 amino acids: CASSPTTGDGYTF. CDR3 sequence (DNA): TGTGCCAGCAGCCCGACGACAGGGGATGGCTACACCTTC.

The chain combines TRBV7-2 with TRBJ2-5; D gene uncertain. Germline V lookup: CDR1 SGHTA, CDR2 FQGNSA. This CDR3 is 12 amino acids long. V gave up 5 bases and J gave up 5 bases, with 9 bases separating them. The CDR3 nucleotides are TGTGCCAGCAGCCCTCTCACGGAGACCCAGTACTTC. Encoded protein: CASSPLTETQYF.

This sequence joins TRBV10-3 and TRBJ2-3; 8 bases fit TRBD1. The V and J ends lost 5 bases and 1 base, in that order; junction bases with no gene match: 5. In germline, CDR1 is ENHRY, CDR2 SYGVKD. The CDR3 is 15 amino acids. CDR3 nucleotide sequence: TGTGCCATCAGTCCCGGGACAGGAGGCACAGATACGCAGTATTTT. This encodes CAISPGTGGTDTQYF.

The genes are TRBV6-1 and TRBJ1-1, with D maybe TRBD1 (6 bases). The germline V gene has CDR1 MNHNS and CDR2 SASEGT. The CDR3 has 14 amino acids. V was pared by 3 bases and J by 1 base, with 9 bases between. The CDR3 sequence is CASSEIQGNTEAFF. CDR3 sequence (DNA): TGTGCCAGCAGTGAGATACAGGGGAACACTGAAGCTTTCTTT.

The chain links TRBV5-1 to TRBJ1-5; TRBD1 might be the D (6 bases). Deletions cut 4 bases from V and 6 bases from J, with 17 bases between. The germline V gene encodes CDR1 SGHRS and CDR2 YFSETQ. This CDR3 is built from 15 residues. For the CDR3, the DNA is TGCGCCAGCAGCCTCTCAGGGGATAGACGTCAGCCCCAGCATTTT. Translation: CASSLSGDRRQPQHF.

The rearrangement links TRBV27 to TRBJ2-2; D is unresolved. Germline V lookup: CDR1 MNHEY, CDR2 SMNVEV (reference sequence). The ends were cut back, 5 bases at V and 4 bases at J, with 5 bases in the middle. The length of the CDR3 is 12 residues. The CDR3 protein is CASSTVTGELFF. The CDR3 nucleotides read TGTGCCAGCAGTACAGTCACCGGGGAGCTGTTTTTT.

This chain uses TRBV25-1 with TRBJ1-1; possibly TRBD1 for D (5 bases). Trimming took 3 bases from V and 5 from J, leaving 10 bases between them. CDR3 size: 13 residues. The germline V gene encodes CDR1 MGHDK and CDR2 SYGVNS. CDR3 nucleotides: TGTGCCAGCAGTGATGGAGGGGTAACTGAAGCTTTCTTT. This encodes CASSDGGVTEAFF.

V usage is TRBV9 and J usage is TRBJ1-2; D not resolved. Trimming pared 6 bases from V and 1 base from J, leaving 7 bases between. CDR1 and CDR2 (germline): SGDLS, YYNGEE. The CDR3 contains 12 residues. The CDR3 DNA reads as TGTGCCAGCACAGGTCTTAACTATGGCTACACCTTC. This encodes CASTGLNYGYTF.

The CDR3 DNA reads TGTGCCAGCAGCGACACTACTAACTATGGCTACACCTTC. As protein: CASSDTTNYGYTF. The V gene is TRBV7-9, the J gene TRBJ1-2; no reliable D call. The CDR3 extends over 13 amino acids. CDR1 and CDR2 from the germline V gene are SEHNR and FQNEAQ (reference sequence). Deletions cut 5 bases from V and 0 bases from J, with 7 bases between.

CDR3: CASSLGRMELFF. DNA for the CDR3: TGTGCCAGCAGCTTAGGTCGAATGGAGCTGTTTTTT. The gene calls are TRBV11-2 and TRBJ2-2; D gene ambiguous. Germline lookup yields CDR1 SGHAT and CDR2 FQNNGV. CDR3 length: 12 amino acids. V lost 1 base and J 10 bases, leaving 7 bases between the germline ends.

The chain recombines TRBV2 with TRBJ2-7, with a possible D match to TRBD2 (5 bases). CDR1 is SNHLY and CDR2 is FYNNEI in the germline V gene. V was trimmed by 3 bases and J by 2 bases, leaving 8 bases between them. The CDR3 covers 13 residues. CDR3 sequence: CASSEGVPYEQYF. The CDR3 DNA is TGTGCCAGCAGTGAGGGAGTACCCTACGAGCAGTACTTC. Full variable domain (missing parts from reference TRBV2 and TRBJ2-7): EPEVTQTPSHQVTQMGQEVILRCVPISNHLYFYWYRQILGQKVEFLVSFYNNEISEKSEIFDDQFSVERPDGSNFTLKIRSTKLEDSAMYFCASSEGVPYEQYFGPGTRLTVT.

The chain recombines TRBV7-2 with TRBJ1-2; no firm D call. V was trimmed by 1 base and J by 0 bases, leaving 9 bases between them. The V gene's germline CDR1 is SGHTA and CDR2 FQGNSA. The CDR3 extends over 15 amino acids. The DNA for the CDR3 is TGTGCCAGCAGCTTAGTTAGGCCCACTAACTATGGCTACACCTTC. This encodes CASSLVRPTNYGYTF.

The V gene is TRBV7-2, the J gene TRBJ1-3; 7 bases are a match to TRBD1. The junction had 5 bases not matched to a gene; V was cut back by 6 bases and J by 0 bases. CDR1 is SGHTA and CDR2 is FQGNSA in the germline V gene. The CDR3 sequence is 15 residues long. Here the CDR3 reads CASSWDSFSGNTIYF. As DNA, the CDR3 is TGTGCCAGCAGTTGGGACAGCTTCTCTGGAAACACCATATATTTT.

This sequence joins TRBV2 and TRBJ2-5, with D maybe TRBD1 (5 bases). The CDR3 is 12 residues long. CDR1 and CDR2 (germline): SNHLY, FYNNEI. Trimming pared 7 bases from V and 5 bases from J, leaving 11 bases between. The CDR3 DNA is TGTGCCAGCACAGGGATTTGGGAGACCCAGTACTTC. Protein product: CASTGIWETQYF.

The rearrangement links TRBV28 to TRBJ1-3; 10 bases are a match to TRBD1. V shed 6 bases and J 0 bases; nucleotides not matched to a gene: 14. This CDR3 has 19 residues. The V gene's germline CDR1 is MDHEN and CDR2 SYDVKM. The CDR3 nucleotides read TGTGCCAGCAGATTGAGGGGGACAGGGGTTAGAACCTCTGGAAACACCATATATTTT. This gives the protein CASRLRGTGVRTSGNTIYF. Full variable domain (remainder filled in from reference TRBV28 and TRBJ1-3): DVKVTQSSRYLVKRTGEKVFLECVQDMDHENMFWYRQDPGLGLRLIYFSYDVKMKEKGDIPEGYSVSREKKERFSLILESASTNQTSMYLCASRLRGTGVRTSGNTIYFGEGSWLTVV.

CDR3 loop: CASSSEPFNEKLFF. The CDR3 nucleotides read TGTGCCAGCAGCTCAGAGCCGTTCAATGAAAAACTGTTTTTT. The rearrangement joins TRBV7-2 to TRBJ1-4; D is ambiguous. The germline gives CDR1 SGHTA, CDR2 FQGNSA. Trimming cost V 4 bases and J 5 bases, with 11 bases left between them. This CDR3 region has 14 residues. The full variable domain, in which reference TRBV7-2 and TRBJ1-4 provide the parts outside the CDR3, is GAGVSQSPSNKVTEKGKDVELRCDPISGHTALYWYRQSLGQGLEFLIYFQGNSAPDKSGLPSDRFSAERTGGSVSTLTIQRTQQEDSAVYLCASSSEPFNEKLFFGSGTQLSVL.

V usage is TRBV4-3 and J usage is TRBJ2-1; 9 nucleotides align to TRBD2. CDR1 and CDR2 from the germline V gene are LGHNA and YSLEER. The J segment lost 3 bases and the V segment lost 3 bases, leaving 6 bases of the junction unmatched. This CDR3 has 16 residues. The CDR3 sequence is CASSQNSGGFYNEQFF. CDR3 nucleotide sequence: TGCGCCAGCAGCCAGAATAGCGGGGGCTTCTACAATGAGCAGTTCTTC.

The chain uses TRBV7-8 and TRBJ2-3; weak D call: TRBD2 (5 bases). The V end was cut by 4 bases, the J end by 3 bases, with 14 bases between. The CDR3 loop spans 15 amino acids. CDR1 SGHVS and CDR2 FQNEAQ come from the germline V gene. The CDR3 DNA reads TGTGCCAGCAGCTGGAGGCGAGAGGGTACAGATACGCAGTATTTT. It codes for CASSWRREGTDTQYF.